Sequencing of this T cell receptor beta chain was carried out in a study of T cells in Graves' hyperthyroidism and ophthalmopathy. CDR1 is MGHDK and CDR2 is SYGVNS in the germline V gene. CDR3 size: 16 residues. The V end was cut by 9 bases, the J end by 1 base, with 19 bases between. Amplification of TCR beta CDR3 regions used RNA as the template. A set of HTBI primers served as the primers for a first-round RT-PCR of the TCR CDR3. TCRdb analysed the multiplex PCR reads with MiXCR anew, one entry per CDR3 protein. The data contain over 500,000 distinct CDR3 sequences, 35% to 50% of them singletons. This clonotype was seen just once.

The sequence was obtained from an adult woman with Graves' disease, either hyperthyroidism or ophthalmopathy (not recorded which). This sequence joins TRBV25-1 and TRBJ1-5; no clear D gene. The source material was peripheral blood or thyroid tissue (not recorded which). In nucleotides, the CDR3 is TGTGCCAGTAGTATAGGTTGGCAGATAAGCAATCAGCCCCAGCATTTT. Amino acids: CASSIGWQISNQPQHF. Full variable domain (outside the CDR3, taken from reference TRBV25-1 and TRBJ1-5): EADIYQTPRYLVIGTGKKITLECSQTMGHDKMYWYQQDPGMELHLIHYSYGVNSTEKGDLSSESTVSRIRTEHFPLTLESARPSHTSQYLCASSIGWQISNQPQHFGDGTRLSIL.